By share, the clone carrying this T cell receptor beta chain ranks as medium-sized. What it binds is not known. The sample is drawn from a study of response to subunit inactivated influenza vaccine. Using its own MiXCR run on the RT-PCR reads, TCRdb lists one record per CDR3 protein. The sample comprises under 200,000 distinct CDR3 sequences, approximately 10% of which are singletons, and around an eighth rests with the top ten. Study findings and constraints: Authors suggested each seasonal flu vaccination may recruit only limited numbers of new T cells.

The CDR3 runs 15 residues. Trimming stripped 5 bases from V and 2 bases from J, with 12 bases between. The germline gives CDR1 SEHNR, CDR2 FQNEAQ (reference sequence). The rearrangement uses TRBV7-9 and TRBJ2-2; the D gene is possibly TRBD2 (6 bases). This receptor was obtained from a man aged 50-59 years who received an inactivated influenza vaccine. Specimen: non-naive T cells sorted from PBMCs, collected roughly 6 weeks after vaccination. The CDR3 nucleotides read TGTGCCAGCAGCCTCGGGACTTTCAACACCGGGGAGCTGTTTTTT. It encodes CASSLGTFNTGELFF.